This TCR beta chain was sequenced in a study of blood T cell repertoires in COVID-19 (dated by TCRdb to 2018 to 2021). Regarding the research as a whole: Collaborator samples came from the United States, Italy and Spain and covered acute and convalescent phases of COVID-19. The prospective study material was composed of cDNA or gDNA derived from T cells, B-cell-depleted T cells, or PBMCs. The dataset comprised deeply sampled blood TCRbeta repertoires from subjects exposed to, actively infected with, or recovered from COVID-19. A freely available public database, intended as a resource for researchers studying the immune response to SARS-CoV-2, is where the repertoires were released. Samples came from the ongoing ImmuneRACE study (first 160 participants) plus 1,254 subjects from 6 global collaborators. Sample metadata almost always included a de-identified subject ID, COVID-19 status, age in years and sex. Where HLA class I and class II types were available, the types were taken from metadata supplied by the sample provider, not from assay-based typing.

The immunoSEQ Assay, a bias-controlled multiplex PCR, was used to amplify TCRbeta CDR3 regions from genomic DNA. The authors' analysis ran thus. Within the assay, amplification of reference gene primers was used to estimate how many nucleated cells each sample contained. To quantify the absolute abundance of each unique TCRbeta CDR3 rearrangement, sequence reads were collapsed and filtered. For each sample, productive Simpson clonality was calculated by taking the square root of Simpson's diversity index across productive rearrangements. TCRdb obtained this table from immuneACCESS and retained in-frame rearrangements with V and J assigned. These tables miss some clones; where compared with another copy, unresolved V genes account for less than half of the shortfall, and the remainder is unexplained. V, J and clone size are those of that table, while D and trimming were read from the DNA. The sample table shows 150,000 to 250,000 clones, and roughly 80% are seen once. The ten most abundant clones make up 6% of the sample.

V lost 4 bases and J lost 4 bases, and the count of bases not matched to a germline gene is 14. CDR1 and CDR2 were assigned from the germline V gene (reference sequence) as LNHDA and SQIVND. CDR3 length: 18 amino acids, cysteine to phenylalanine. Only CDR3 DNA remains: 54 bases, in frame from the first base. The full study reports these points: How much clinical and demographic metadata was included differed by source and by participant, and the metadata was provided uncurated.

One collaborating source in Seattle enrolled patients during active infection and followed them longitudinally through the course of disease. Whole blood was collected in K2EDTA tubes by collaborating institutions according to the institutions' own protocols. For TCRbeta analysis, collaborators shipped samples as frozen whole blood, isolated PBMCs, or DNA extracted from either of those sample types. About this clone: No antigen is known for it. Base quality data are lacking; no much larger clone is found one base away.

The source is a woman between 35 and 50 years old with COVID-19, enrolled during active disease. Input material: peripheral blood. The V and J segments used are TRBV19 and TRBJ2-1, with 9 middle bases fitting TRBD2. The base sequence is TGTGCCAGTAGTACTTCCAAAGCGGGAGGTTCCGGATACAATGAGCAGTTCTTC. It translates as CASSTSKAGGSGYNEQFF.